A selection of T cell receptor beta chains follows, all from one sample in a study of blood T cell repertoires in COVID-19. Only in-frame clones appear in the TCRdb table, and some are missing; sequencing was by immunoSEQ multiplex PCR. The table shows 310,000 or so clones, with about nine tenths occurring only once. Material for sequencing was peripheral blood. The receptor source for this set is a woman aged 45 to 65 who had recovered from COVID-19. CDR3s include the opening cysteine and the closing phenylalanine or tryptophan. A D gene is named only where the DNA matches it firmly. Only some rows state a clone size, as once, few, many or a class for expanded clones.

d_gene	j_gene	v_gene	abundance	CDR3aa	CDR3nt
TRBD1	TRBJ1-2	TRBV4-2	-	CASSHSGQGEDYGYTF	TGTGCCAGCAGCCATTCGGGACAGGGGGAGGACTATGGCTACACCTTC
-	TRBJ1-1	TRBV7-9	once	CASSRTDTRNTEAFF	TGTGCCAGCAGCCGCACGGACACTCGGAACACTGAAGCTTTCTTT
TRBD2	TRBJ2-7	TRBV6-2/TRBV6-3	-	CASSYSVAGLASEQYF	TGTGCCAGCAGTTACTCAGTTGCGGGACTAGCATCCGAGCAGTACTTC
-	TRBJ1-1	TRBV14	-	CASSQSWTEAFF	TGTGCCAGCAGCCAGAGCTGGACTGAAGCTTTCTTT
-	TRBJ1-2	TRBV5-8	-	CASSQYRDRYGYTF	TGTGCCAGCAGCCAATATCGAGATCGCTATGGCTACACCTTC
-	TRBJ1-6	TRBV19	-	CASSMPGGGGSPLHF	TGTGCCAGTAGTATGCCCGGCGGGGGGGGTTCACCCCTCCACTTT
-	TRBJ2-7	TRBV18	-	CASSPLNGVPTYEQYF	TGTGCCAGCTCGCCCCTGAACGGGGTACCCACCTACGAGCAGTACTTC
-	TRBJ2-2	TRBV5-5	-	CASSLLVRFEGELFF	TGTGCCAGCAGCTTGCTAGTTCGGTTCGAGGGGGAGCTGTTTTTT
-	TRBJ1-3	TRBV7-2	once	CASSPGEGWNTIYF	TGTGCCAGCAGCCCCGGGGAGGGGTGGAACACCATATATTTT
-	TRBJ2-5	TRBV5-1	-	CASSPVQGETQYF	TGCGCCAGCAGCCCAGTCCAGGGGGAGACCCAGTACTTC
TRBD2	TRBJ2-7	TRBV7-6	-	CASSLETSGAYEQYF	TGTGCCAGCAGCTTAGAGACTAGCGGGGCCTACGAGCAGTACTTC
-	TRBJ1-1	TRBV2	-	CASSDTGFGNTEAFF	TGTGCCAGCAGTGATACAGGGTTCGGGAACACTGAAGCTTTCTTT
-	TRBJ1-1	TRBV9	-	CASSVEGLSQEAFF	TGTGCCAGCAGCGTAGAAGGATTGTCACAGGAAGCTTTCTTT
-	TRBJ2-2	TRBV5-1	-	CASSPLGDTGELFF	TGCGCCAGCTCCCCCCTGGGCGACACCGGGGAGCTGTTTTTT
TRBD2	TRBJ2-3	TRBV9	-	CASSSAGLAGGSTDTQYF	TGTGCCAGCAGCTCCGCTGGACTAGCGGGAGGTAGCACAGATACGCAGTATTTT
TRBD1	TRBJ1-5	TRBV6-2/TRBV6-3	few	CASSSLSWTGNQPQHF	TGTGCCAGCAGTTCGCTATCCTGGACAGGTAATCAGCCCCAGCATTTT
-	TRBJ1-1	TRBV9	-	CASSVSTGSHTEAFF	TGTGCCAGCAGCGTATCAACAGGGTCACACACTGAAGCTTTCTTT
TRBD1	TRBJ2-6	TRBV2	-	CASSDRTGRSGANVLTF	TGTGCCAGCAGTGATAGGACAGGGCGCTCTGGGGCCAACGTCCTGACTTTC
TRBD2	TRBJ2-1	TRBV30	-	CAWSVPRLAGGYNEQFF	TGTGCCTGGAGTGTACCGAGACTAGCGGGAGGGTACAATGAGCAGTTCTTC
-	TRBJ1-5	TRBV19	-	CASSIVFMGDGNQPQHF	TGTGCCAGTAGTATAGTATTCATGGGAGACGGCAATCAGCCCCAGCATTTT
TRBD1	TRBJ1-2	TRBV7-2	-	CASSPMAGGGYGYTF	TGTGCCAGCAGCCCAATGGCAGGGGGAGGCTATGGCTACACCTTC
TRBD1	TRBJ2-6	TRBV28	-	CAGGTGALSGANVLTF	TGTGCCGGGGGGACAGGGGCCTTATCTGGGGCCAACGTCCTGACTTTC
-	TRBJ2-1	TRBV6-4	few	CASSDSVAQYNEQFF	TGTGCCAGCAGTGACTCAGTAGCTCAATACAATGAGCAGTTCTTC
TRBD2	TRBJ2-1	TRBV10-3	-	CAISESPGSGMRAEQFF	TGTGCCATCAGTGAGTCCCCCGGAAGCGGGATGAGGGCTGAGCAGTTCTTC
-	TRBJ2-4	TRBV7-2	-	CASSLDRENIQYF	TGTGCCAGCAGCTTAGACAGGGAAAACATTCAGTACTTC
-	TRBJ1-1	TRBV5-1	few	CASSLFGSNTEAFF	TGCGCCAGCAGCTTATTTGGCTCAAACACTGAAGCTTTCTTT
-	TRBJ1-1	TRBV6-2/TRBV6-3	-	CASSYLRDTEAFF	TGTGCCAGCAGTTACCTACGGGACACTGAAGCTTTCTTT
TRBD2	TRBJ2-3	TRBV4-3	-	CASSQTDRGLATDTQYF	TGCGCCAGCAGCCAAACTGACCGGGGACTAGCAACAGATACGCAGTATTTT
-	TRBJ1-2	TRBV5-6	-	CASTVQGLEGYTF	TGTGCCAGCACCGTACAGGGTCTAGAAGGCTACACCTTC
TRBD1	TRBJ2-4	TRBV19	-	CASTQQGLQNIQYF	TGTGCCAGTACCCAACAGGGGTTGCAAAACATTCAGTACTTC
TRBD1	TRBJ1-1	TRBV5-1	once	CASSPGQGSTEAFF	TGCGCCAGCAGCCCGGGACAGGGAAGCACTGAAGCTTTCTTT
TRBD1	TRBJ1-5	TRBV5-5	few	CASSRVYRDRVNSNQPQHF	TGTGCCAGCAGTCGAGTGTACCGGGACAGAGTCAATAGCAATCAGCCCCAGCATTTT
-	TRBJ2-1	TRBV5-1	-	CASSLSRTLGNEQFF	TGCGCCAGCAGCTTGTCCCGGACTTTGGGGAATGAGCAGTTCTTC
TRBD2	TRBJ2-7	TRBV19	-	CASSTKAGAGEQYF	TGTGCCAGTAGTACAAAAGCGGGGGCGGGAGAGCAGTACTTC
-	TRBJ1-2	TRBV30	-	CAWSVGRVIGYTF	TGTGCCTGGAGTGTAGGCCGGGTAATAGGCTACACCTTC
-	TRBJ1-2	TRBV28	-	CASYSSGLHNYGYTF	TGTGCCAGCTATTCGTCAGGGCTCCATAACTATGGCTACACCTTC
TRBD1	TRBJ2-7	TRBV19	-	CASSIQGASPYEQYF	TGTGCCAGTAGTATTCAGGGGGCAAGCCCCTACGAGCAGTACTTC
TRBD1	TRBJ2-1	TRBV7-9	-	CASPRDRVDEQFF	TGTGCCAGCCCCAGGGACAGGGTGGATGAGCAGTTCTTC
TRBD1	TRBJ1-1	TRBV3-1/TRBV3-2	-	CASSFARGFEAFF	TGTGCCAGCAGCTTTGCCAGGGGGTTTGAAGCTTTCTTT
TRBD1	TRBJ2-5	TRBV9	-	CASSVDTGGFGETQYF	TGTGCCAGCAGCGTAGATACAGGGGGTTTCGGAGAGACCCAGTACTTC
TRBD2	TRBJ2-3	TRBV7-8	-	CASSLIAGGTVGTQYF	TGTGCCAGCAGCCTGATAGCGGGGGGGACTGTAGGAACGCAGTATTTT
-	TRBJ1-1	TRBV14	-	CASSYLTGNTEAFF	TGTGCCAGCAGCTATTTAACAGGGAACACTGAAGCTTTCTTT
-	TRBJ2-5	TRBV14	-	CASSAALRETQYF	TGTGCCAGCAGCGCGGCCCTCCGGGAGACCCAGTACTTC
TRBD1	TRBJ1-6	TRBV7-8	-	CASSLRDSSNSPLHF	TGTGCCAGCAGCCTAAGGGACAGCAGCAATTCACCCCTCCACTTT
TRBD1	TRBJ2-7	TRBV18	-	CASSPVSGTGTYEQYF	TGTGCCAGCTCACCAGTATCTGGGACAGGGACCTACGAGCAGTACTTC
TRBD1	TRBJ1-2	TRBV9	-	CASSVGDRDSYTF	TGTGCCAGCAGCGTAGGGGACAGGGATAGCTACACCTTC
-	TRBJ2-7	TRBV6-5	-	CASSPYTGLYEQYF	TGTGCCAGCAGTCCCTATACAGGCCTCTACGAGCAGTACTTC
-	TRBJ1-3	TRBV7-2	-	CASSLVGTSGNTIYF	TGTGCCAGCAGCTTAGTGGGGACTTCTGGAAACACCATATATTTT
TRBD1	TRBJ1-1	TRBV12-5	-	CASGLSTGVRNTEAFF	TGTGCTAGTGGTTTGTCTACAGGGGTACGGAACACTGAAGCTTTCTTT